These 11 T cell receptor beta chains were all obtained from the same sample, sequenced in a study of cytomegalovirus exposure and HLA in healthy donors. The PCR used 60 Vbeta and 13 Jbeta primers. The data were produced by immunoSEQ multiplex PCR, yet TCRdb's version contains in-frame clones alone and is incomplete. This sample carries around 94,000 clones, around 78% of them seen once, and the ten largest clones take 2.6%. Sequencing was performed on PBMCs. All receptors derive from a middle-aged man in good health and CMV-seronegative.

This chain joins TRBV2 and TRBJ1-1; tentative D call: TRBD1 (5 bases). V dropped 4 bases and J dropped 2 bases, with 8 bases sitting between them. Per the germline V gene, CDR1 is SNHLY and CDR2 is FYNNEI. The CDR3 contains 13 residues. The CDR3 DNA reads as TGTGCCAGCAGTGGACAGCGAAACACTGAAGCTTTCTTT. Its translation: CASSGQRNTEAFF.

The genes are TRBV5-1 and TRBJ1-3; TRBD1 aligns across 8 bases. V lost 0 bases to trimming and J lost 3 bases; unmatched junction nucleotides: 5. The CDR3 has 16 amino acids. Germline CDR1 SGHRS, CDR2 YFSETQ. CDR3: CASSLVYRGYGNTIYF. In DNA form, the CDR3 reads TGCGCCAGCAGCTTGGTGTACAGGGGGTATGGAAACACCATATATTTT.

The chain recombines TRBV7-9 with TRBJ1-1, with 8 nucleotides matching TRBD1. In germline, CDR1 is SEHNR, CDR2 FQNEAQ (reference sequence). The CDR3 has 14 residues. With 3 bases clipped from V and 1 base from J, the junction kept 1 base outside the gene matches. The CDR3 DNA reads as TGTGCCAGCAGCTTCACAGGGGGGAACACTGAAGCTTTCTTT. Amino acids: CASSFTGGNTEAFF.

This chain connects TRBV11-2 to TRBJ1-1; D is uncertain. The CDR3 sequence is 14 residues long. Germline V gene lookup returns CDR1 SGHAT and CDR2 FQNNGV. Trimming pared 1 base from V and 11 bases from J, leaving 17 bases between. This chain's CDR3 is CASSLVMADQWAFF. Here the CDR3 DNA reads TGTGCCAGCAGCTTAGTAATGGCGGATCAGTGGGCTTTCTTT.

This chain connects TRBV7-3 to TRBJ2-3; 8 bases map to TRBD2. The CDR3 is 18 residues long. Trimming at V came to 6 bases and at J to 0 bases, leaving 14 bases not matched to a gene. Germline CDR1 is SGHTA and CDR2 is FQGTGA. The DNA of the CDR3 is TGTGCCAGCAGTCTTACTTTGGCTACTAGCGGAAGCACAGATACGCAGTATTTT. Translation: CASSLTLATSGSTDTQYF.

The rearrangement joins TRBV6-8 to TRBJ2-1, with 7 positions matching TRBD2. Germline loops: CDR1 MNHGY, CDR2 SAAAGT. J lost 1 base, V lost 10 bases, and 16 bases had no gene match. This CDR3 is built from 17 residues. For the CDR3, the DNA is TGTGCCATCCGTCCAACTAGCGATAACGAGTCCTACAATGAGCAGTTCTTC. Its translation: CAIRPTSDNESYNEQFF.

The chain links TRBV5-1 to TRBJ1-2, with 10 bases aligning to TRBD1. The CDR3 has 13 amino acids. Germline values: CDR1 SGHRS, CDR2 YFSETQ. The ends lost 7 bases at V and 8 bases at J; junction bases unmatched: 8. In DNA, the CDR3 is TGCGCCAGCGGCCACGGACAGGGGGAGGGCTACACCTTC. It encodes CASGHGQGEGYTF.

This clone has just a few counts. The rearrangement joins TRBV5-1 to TRBJ1-2; unclear D gene. Germline values: CDR1 SGHRS, CDR2 YFSETQ. CDR3 size: 12 residues. Deletions cut 4 bases from V and 5 bases from J, with 9 bases between. CDR3 coding DNA: TGCGCCAGCAGCGGAGAGAATTATGGCTACACCTTC. Translating gives CASSGENYGYTF.

This clone was seen a single time. This chain links TRBV5-3 with TRBJ2-7; 9 nucleotides line up with TRBD1. TRBV5-3 is flagged as an ORF with uncertain function. CDR3 length: 18 amino acids. Trimming removed 7 bases from V and 2 bases from J; junction bases left unmatched: 19. For the CDR3, the DNA is TGTGCCAGACACGATATATGTCGCCGGGACAGGGATACCTACGAGCAGTACTTC. Amino acid sequence: CARHDICRRDRDTYEQYF.

Comment on this clone: A read error may account for a junction end that differs from germline. The chain is built from TRBV7-7 and TRBJ2-5; TRBD2 agrees at 8 bases. Germline lookup yields CDR1 SSHAT and CDR2 FNYEAQ (reference sequence). The CDR3 totals 14 residues. CDR3 nucleotides: TGTGCTAGCAGCCATATAGCGGGGTCGGAGACCCAGTACTTC. Translated: CASSHIAGSETQYF.

For this clone: The germline gene is not matched at one end of the junction; a read error may be the cause. The sample contains more than one DNA sequence encoding this CDR3. This chain connects TRBV7-7 to TRBJ2-5, with 13 nucleotides matching TRBD2. The CDR3 is made up of 15 amino acids. Per germline, CDR1 SSHAT and CDR2 FNYEAQ (reference sequence). The CDR3 DNA sequence: TGTGCTAGCAGCTTACTAGCGGGGGGGCAAGAGACCCAGTACTTC. It specifies CASSLLAGGQETQYF.